The 23 T cell receptor beta chains presented below share a single source sample, sequenced in a study of early T cells in non-severe SARS-CoV-2 infection (dated by TCRdb to about 2021). The library was made by 5' RACE. The sequencer listed for this sample is NextSeq 500. The public reads were reprocessed in TCRdb via fastp at Q25 and MiXCR, keeping in-frame beta chains. Identical CDR3 proteins give one entry, which carries the most common genes and DNA. In this sample the table shows about 92,000 distinct CDR3 sequences, approximately 16% of which occur a single time. About 1.3% of the sample comes from the top ten. Sequenced: whole blood. These receptors were obtained from an adult who was a healthcare worker with PCR-confirmed SARS-CoV-2 infection or an uninfected control (not recorded which).

This clonotype has just a few counts. The chain couples TRBV20-1 to TRBJ2-1; weak D call: TRBD2 (5 bases). This CDR3 is built from 14 residues. Trimming shortened V by 5 bases and J by 8 bases, and 19 bases separated the two germline ends. CDR1 and CDR2 from the germline V gene are DFQATT and SNEGSKA (reference sequence). The CDR3 spells CSAPGPGNVDEQFF. For the CDR3, the DNA is TGCAGTGCTCCTGGACCGGGAAATGTCGATGAGCAGTTCTTC.

The V gene is TRBV7-2, the J gene TRBJ2-5; 14 nucleotides align to TRBD2. The ends lost 5 bases at V and 7 bases at J; junction bases unmatched: 9. CDR3 size: 16 residues. Germline V gene data show CDR1 as SGHTA and CDR2 as FQGNSA. The DNA of the CDR3 is TGTGCCAGCAGCCCAGGACTAGCGGGGGGTCAGAGGACCCAGTACTTC. It translates to CASSPGLAGGQRTQYF. The full variable domain, with the rest looked up from reference TRBV7-2 and TRBJ2-5, is GAGVSQSPSNKVTEKGKDVELRCDPISGHTALYWYRQSLGQGLEFLIYFQGNSAPDKSGLPSDRFSAERTGGSVSTLTIQRTQQEDSAVYLCASSPGLAGGQRTQYFGPGTRLLVL.

This rearrangement joins TRBV7-8 to TRBJ2-7, with 13 bases that match TRBD2. CDR1 SGHVS and CDR2 FQNEAQ come from the germline V gene. V dropped 5 bases and J dropped 0; count of bases not matched to a gene: 13. This CDR3 comprises 19 residues. The DNA for the CDR3 is TGTGCCAGCAGCCCCCGACTAGCGGGGGGTTCAGCGAGCTCCTACGAGCAGTACTTC. Its translation is CASSPRLAGGSASSYEQYF.

This clonotype was counted a few times. This chain joins TRBV21-1 and TRBJ2-7; TRBD2 reflects the table's D call only, with no check against the DNA. TRBV21-1 is a pseudogene. There are 15 residues in the CDR3. The CDR3 nucleotides read TGTGCCAGCAGCAAAGGGCGGGGTAGCTCCTACGAGCAGTACTTC. Translated, it gives CASSKGRGSSYEQYF.

The gene calls are TRBV4-2 and TRBJ2-1; 15 nucleotides align to TRBD2. This CDR3 region has 16 residues. Germline CDR1 and CDR2: LGHNA and YNFKEQ. J gave up 9 bases and V 3 bases, and 6 bases lay outside the gene matches. In DNA, the CDR3 is TGTGCCAGCAGCCATTCTACGGGACTAGCGGGGGGTGAGCAGTTCTTC. Amino acid sequence: CASSHSTGLAGGEQFF.

This clonotype was observed a few times. The genes are TRBV14 and TRBJ1-3, with a weak D call TRBD1 (6 bases). The CDR3 extends over 15 amino acids. Germline CDR1 and CDR2: SGHDN and FVKESK. V lost 4 bases, J lost 2 bases, and 12 bases lay in between. The CDR3 region has the DNA TGTGCCAGCAGCCTTGAGTGGACAGCTGGAAACACCATATATTTT. It codes for CASSLEWTAGNTIYF.

The chain links TRBV5-1 to TRBJ2-2, with D tentatively TRBD1 (5 bases). V lost 2 bases to trimming and J lost 6 bases, with 8 bases between them. This CDR3 is 13 amino acids long. Germline V lookup: CDR1 SGHRS, CDR2 YFSETQ. CDR3 coding DNA: TGCGCCAGCAGCTTAGGACAATCCGGGGAGCTGTTTTTT. Translated: CASSLGQSGELFF.

The table lists this clonotype with a few counts. The chain uses TRBV29-1 and TRBJ1-2; D gene unclear. V gave up 6 bases and J gave up 0 bases, with 5 bases separating them. The CDR3 is 11 amino acids. Per the germline V gene, CDR1 is SQVTM and CDR2 is ANQGSEA. The CDR3 bases are TGCAGCGTGGGGTCTAACTATGGCTACACCTTC. Translating gives CSVGSNYGYTF.

The chain has TRBV27 and TRBJ2-3, with D possibly called TRBD1 or TRBD2 (5 bases each). The ends were cut back, 5 bases at V and 0 bases at J, with 12 bases in the middle. CDR3 length: 15 amino acids. Germline V gene data show CDR1 as MNHEY and CDR2 as SMNVEV (reference sequence). In DNA, the CDR3 is TGTGCCAGCAGTCCGTGGGACGGTAGCACAGATACGCAGTATTTT. Its protein is CASSPWDGSTDTQYF.

This clonotype was counted only a few times. This chain uses TRBV20-1 with TRBJ2-3; D perhaps matches TRBD2 (6 bases). Germline CDR1 and CDR2: DFQATT and SNEGSKA (reference sequence). The V end lost 0 bases, the J end lost 4 bases, and 11 bases lay between the germline ends. The CDR3 is made up of 14 amino acids. The CDR3 region has the DNA TGCAGTGCTAGAGATCTTAGCGGCGCAGATACGCAGTATTTT. As protein: CSARDLSGADTQYF.

V and J are TRBV7-6 and TRBJ2-7; TRBD2 agrees at 11 bases. V shed 4 bases, J shed 2 bases, and the junction held 10 bases outside the gene matches. Germline assignment: CDR1 SGHVS and CDR2 FNYEAQ. This CDR3 region has 17 residues. As DNA, the CDR3 is TGTGCCAGCAGCTCGGCCCCGGGGACTAGCGGTACCTACGAGCAGTACTTC. It yields the protein CASSSAPGTSGTYEQYF. Variable domain in full (rest from reference TRBV7-6 and TRBJ2-7): GAGVSQSPRYKVTKRGQDVALRCDPISGHVSLYWYRQALGQGPEFLTYFNYEAQQDKSGLPNDRFSAERPEGSISTLTIQRTEQRDSAMYRCASSSAPGTSGTYEQYFGPGTRLTVT.

The chain employs TRBV12-5 and TRBJ2-3; the D gene is possibly TRBD1 (6 bases). Trimming took off 1 base at V and 6 bases at J, with 11 bases between the two ends. The CDR3 runs 14 residues. Looked up from germline, CDR1 is LGHNT and CDR2 is FRNRAP. The CDR3 nucleotides read TGTGCTAGTGGTTTGGGACAGGCCTTGGATACGCAGTATTTT. Translating it yields CASGLGQALDTQYF.

The J gene is TRBJ1-2, the V gene TRBV6-2 or TRBV6-3; D not resolved. Germline CDR1 is MNHEY and CDR2 is SVGEGT. The CDR3 totals 13 residues. The ends were cut back, 5 bases at V and 2 bases at J, with 9 bases in the middle. This CDR3 reads CASSPTQNYGYTF. Here the CDR3 DNA reads TGTGCCAGCAGTCCGACACAAAACTATGGCTACACCTTC.

The J gene is TRBJ2-5, the V gene TRBV20-1; D may be TRBD1 (6 bases). V was trimmed by 5 bases and J by 3 bases, leaving 10 bases between them. CDR1 is DFQATT, CDR2 SNEGSKA, per germline (reference sequence). The length of the CDR3 is 12 residues. CDR3 sequence reads: CSAAQGKETQYF. CDR3 in DNA: TGCAGTGCTGCCCAGGGGAAAGAGACCCAGTACTTC.

The chain has TRBV7-2 and TRBJ2-1; 10 nucleotides align to TRBD2. Germline V gene data show CDR1 as SGHTA and CDR2 as FQGNSA. Germline trimming cut 0 bases from V and 7 bases from J; bases unmatched to any gene: 6. The CDR3 is made up of 16 amino acids. CDR3: CASSLARLAGVNEQFF. In nucleotides, the CDR3 is TGTGCCAGCAGCTTAGCGCGTCTAGCGGGAGTGAATGAGCAGTTCTTC.

This clonotype was detected only a few times. The chain couples TRBV7-8 to TRBJ2-1; D is perhaps TRBD1 or TRBD2 (6 bases each). CDR3 length equals 13 residues. Trimming left V 1 base short and J 9 bases short, with 10 bases between. Germline CDR1 is SGHVS and CDR2 is FQNEAQ. CDR3 nucleotide sequence: TGTGCCAGCAGCTTAGAGGGGGAGGCTGAGCAGTTCTTC. Translated: CASSLEGEAEQFF.

The chain recombines TRBV12-3 or TRBV12-4 with TRBJ1-1; 9 positions match TRBD1. This CDR3 spans 15 amino acids. V was pared by 1 base and J by 5 bases, with 5 bases of the junction left unmatched. CDR3 amino acids: CASSLGGQGRTEAFF. The DNA for the CDR3 is TGTGCCAGCAGTTTAGGTGGACAGGGGAGGACTGAAGCTTTCTTT.

This clonotype has at least ten counts. The chain links TRBV28 to TRBJ2-4; D call uncertain. The CDR3 runs 15 residues. Trimming removed 2 bases at V and 0 bases at J, with 8 bases between. Germline V gene lookup returns CDR1 MDHEN and CDR2 SYDVKM. The CDR3 here is CASSLRNLAKNIQYF. CDR3 coding DNA: TGTGCCAGCAGTTTAAGGAACCTAGCCAAAAACATTCAGTACTTC.

This clonotype was seen only a few times. This chain uses TRBV11-2 with TRBJ2-4; perhaps TRBD1 as D (6 bases). Germline V gene sequence: CDR1 SGHAT, CDR2 FQNNGV. V dropped 1 base and J dropped 0 bases, with 16 bases sitting between them. CDR3 length equals 18 residues. CDR3 amino acids: CASSLATGGTLAKNIQYF. In DNA form, the CDR3 reads TGTGCCAGCAGCTTAGCCACCGGTGGGACACTAGCCAAAAACATTCAGTACTTC.

This rearrangement joins TRBV5-4 to TRBJ1-2, with TRBD1 matching over 11 bases. CDR3 length: 17 amino acids. The germline CDR1 and CDR2 sequences are SGHNT and YYREEE (reference sequence). V dropped 4 bases and J dropped 4; count of bases not matched to a gene: 12. CDR3 in DNA: TGTGCCAGCAGCACGCCGGGACAGGGGGTCTCGACCTATGGCTACACCTTC. The encoded protein is CASSTPGQGVSTYGYTF.

This clonotype was seen only a few times. The chain has TRBV29-1 and TRBJ2-3; the match to TRBD2 covers 9 bases. V lost 8 bases to trimming and J lost 4 bases; unmatched junction nucleotides: 10. Germline CDR1 and CDR2: SQVTM and ANQGSEA. The CDR3 spans 14 residues. CDR3 amino acids: CSLRLAAGSDTQYF. DNA of the CDR3: TGCAGCCTACGACTAGCGGCGGGATCAGATACGCAGTATTTT.

There are a few counts of this clonotype. The chain uses TRBV6-6 and TRBJ1-5; 8 bases are shared with TRBD1. The V gene's germline CDR1 is MNHNY and CDR2 SVGAGI (reference sequence). This CDR3 spans 16 amino acids. V dropped 7 bases and J dropped 0; count of bases not matched to a gene: 8. CDR3 in amino acids: CASNRGQVYSNQPQHF. In DNA form, the CDR3 reads TGTGCCAGCAATAGGGGACAGGTTTATAGCAATCAGCCCCAGCATTTT.

This chain uses TRBV12-3 or TRBV12-4 with TRBJ2-1; a weak D match, TRBD2 (6 bases). The V gene lost 3 bases and the J gene lost 7 bases, with 13 bases spanning the gap. This CDR3 contains 14 residues. The CDR3, as DNA: TGTGCCAGCAGTTTGTCGGAGGGGAATAATGAGCAGTTCTTC. It specifies CASSLSEGNNEQFF.